This is a list of T cell receptor beta chains from one sample in a study of PD-1 blockade in mismatch repair-deficient tumors. Repertoires were generated with immunoSEQ multiplex PCR, while TCRdb's copy carries only in-frame clones and drops some. The profile shows tens of thousands of clones, roughly 80% of them singletons. The sequenced sample was peripheral blood, obtained 12 weeks after starting pembrolizumab. These TCRs come from an adult with mismatch repair-deficient cancer. Both conserved end residues are part of each CDR3. The order of the fields is J gene, V gene, D gene, clone size, CDR3 DNA, CDR3 protein. D genes are given only for firm matches. The size field is filled for only some rows; it gives once, few, many or a size class.

j_gene: TRBJ2-7; v_gene: TRBV7-3; d_gene: NA; abundance: NA; CDR3nt: TGTGCCAGCAGCCAGGATTACTACGAGCAGTACTTC; CDR3aa: CASSQDYYEQYF
j_gene: TRBJ2-5; v_gene: TRBV4-1; d_gene: NA; abundance: NA; CDR3nt: TGCGCCAGCAGCCAAGGGCCGGGCGAGACCCAGTACTTC; CDR3aa: CASSQGPGETQYF
j_gene: TRBJ2-1; v_gene: TRBV10-3; d_gene: NA; abundance: NA; CDR3nt: TGTGCCATCAGTGTGGGAGGCCAGCAGTTCTTC; CDR3aa: CAISVGGQQFF
j_gene: TRBJ1-1; v_gene: TRBV5-6; d_gene: NA; abundance: NA; CDR3nt: TGTGCCAGCAGCTTGTCACCGAACACTGAAGCTTTCTTT; CDR3aa: CASSLSPNTEAFF
j_gene: TRBJ1-1; v_gene: TRBV6-5; d_gene: NA; abundance: NA; CDR3nt: TGTGCCAGCAGTTACTCGATACCGGGGATGAACACTGAAGCTTTCTTT; CDR3aa: CASSYSIPGMNTEAFF
j_gene: TRBJ1-3; v_gene: TRBV7-2; d_gene: NA; abundance: NA; CDR3nt: TGTGCCAGCAGCTTAGAGACAGGCTCTGGAAACACCATATATTTT; CDR3aa: CASSLETGSGNTIYF
j_gene: TRBJ1-3; v_gene: TRBV30; d_gene: NA; abundance: NA; CDR3nt: TGTGCCTGGAGTGTAAGGGTCGGCCAGCCTACTGGAAACACCATATATTTT; CDR3aa: CAWSVRVGQPTGNTIYF
j_gene: TRBJ2-1; v_gene: TRBV7-2; d_gene: TRBD2; abundance: few; CDR3nt: TGTGCCAGCAGCTTAGGACTAGCGGGAGCGGGTGAGCAGTTCTTC; CDR3aa: CASSLGLAGAGEQFF
j_gene: TRBJ2-3; v_gene: TRBV30; d_gene: NA; abundance: once; CDR3nt: TGTGCCTGGAAAGGGGACACTTTAGGCGATACGCAGTATTTT; CDR3aa: CAWKGDTLGDTQYF
j_gene: TRBJ2-7; v_gene: TRBV7-8; d_gene: NA; abundance: NA; CDR3nt: TGTGCCAGCAGCCTCGATAGGGTCGAGCAGTACTTC; CDR3aa: CASSLDRVEQYF
j_gene: TRBJ2-5; v_gene: TRBV18; d_gene: NA; abundance: NA; CDR3nt: TGTGCCAGCTCACCTTCCGGGACGCCCCAAGAGACCCAGTACTTC; CDR3aa: CASSPSGTPQETQYF
j_gene: TRBJ2-1; v_gene: TRBV11-2; d_gene: TRBD1; abundance: NA; CDR3nt: TGTGCCAGCAGCCGGACAGGGGCCACCTACAATGAGCAGTTCTTC; CDR3aa: CASSRTGATYNEQFF
j_gene: TRBJ1-5; v_gene: TRBV6-5; d_gene: TRBD1; abundance: NA; CDR3nt: TGTGCCAGCAGTTACGGGGCAGGGGGCGGCAATCAGCCCCAGCATTTT; CDR3aa: CASSYGAGGGNQPQHF
j_gene: TRBJ2-2; v_gene: TRBV7-6; d_gene: NA; abundance: NA; CDR3nt: TGTGCCAGCAGCCCGTCGTTGTACACCGGGGAGCTGTTTTTT; CDR3aa: CASSPSLYTGELFF
j_gene: TRBJ1-5; v_gene: TRBV9; d_gene: NA; abundance: NA; CDR3nt: TGTGCCAGCAGCGTAGGACCCCGACAGCCCCAGCATTTT; CDR3aa: CASSVGPRQPQHF
j_gene: TRBJ2-5; v_gene: TRBV2; d_gene: NA; abundance: NA; CDR3nt: TGTGCCAGCAATTGGGACGGTGGAGAGACCCAGTACTTC; CDR3aa: CASNWDGGETQYF
j_gene: TRBJ2-1; v_gene: TRBV5-4; d_gene: NA; abundance: NA; CDR3nt: TGTGCCAGCAGCTTGGGTGGCCAGAGCTCCTACAATGAGCAGTTCTTC; CDR3aa: CASSLGGQSSYNEQFF
j_gene: TRBJ1-6; v_gene: TRBV19; d_gene: TRBD1; abundance: NA; CDR3nt: TGTGCCAGTAGTTCTCGACAGGGCTCTTCACCCCTCCACTTT; CDR3aa: CASSSRQGSSPLHF
j_gene: TRBJ1-2; v_gene: TRBV11-1; d_gene: NA; abundance: medium-sized; CDR3nt: TGTGCCAGCAGCCTGTCAGGCGGGGGGAGCGGCTACACCTTC; CDR3aa: CASSLSGGGSGYTF
j_gene: TRBJ1-5; v_gene: TRBV14; d_gene: NA; abundance: NA; CDR3nt: TGTGCCAGCAGCCAAGGAGAGCGCCAGCCCCAGCATTTT; CDR3aa: CASSQGERQPQHF
j_gene: TRBJ1-3; v_gene: TRBV27; d_gene: NA; abundance: NA; CDR3nt: TGTGCCAGCAGTTCTGCCGCGGGGGCTGGAAACACCATATATTTT; CDR3aa: CASSSAAGAGNTIYF
j_gene: TRBJ1-5; v_gene: TRBV13; d_gene: NA; abundance: NA; CDR3nt: TGTGCCAGCAGCCTCAGGGGCAATCAGCCCCAGCATTTT; CDR3aa: CASSLRGNQPQHF
j_gene: TRBJ2-3; v_gene: TRBV5-1; d_gene: NA; abundance: NA; CDR3nt: TGCGCCAGCAGCGCCCAGGATGCCCCCACAGATACGCAGTATTTT; CDR3aa: CASSAQDAPTDTQYF
j_gene: TRBJ1-2; v_gene: TRBV5-6; d_gene: NA; abundance: NA; CDR3nt: TGTGCCAGCAGCTCGTTACGACCGGGTGGCTACACCTTC; CDR3aa: CASSSLRPGGYTF
j_gene: TRBJ2-5; v_gene: TRBV12-5; d_gene: NA; abundance: NA; CDR3nt: TGTGCTAGTGGTTTGTTTCTGGAGACCCAGTACTTC; CDR3aa: CASGLFLETQYF
j_gene: TRBJ1-3; v_gene: TRBV5-6; d_gene: NA; abundance: few; CDR3nt: TGTGCCAGCAGCTTGAGGGGGAACACCATATATTTT; CDR3aa: CASSLRGNTIYF
j_gene: TRBJ2-1; v_gene: TRBV19; d_gene: TRBD2; abundance: NA; CDR3nt: TGTGCCAGTAGTATAGGAGGGGCGGGAGTTTTATTATATGAGCAGTTCTTC; CDR3aa: CASSIGGAGVLLYEQFF
j_gene: TRBJ2-2; v_gene: TRBV2; d_gene: NA; abundance: NA; CDR3nt: TGTGCCAGCAGTGAGGGAACCGGGGAGCTGTTTTTT; CDR3aa: CASSEGTGELFF
j_gene: TRBJ2-7; v_gene: TRBV7-7; d_gene: TRBD2; abundance: NA; CDR3nt: TGTGCTAGCAGCTTAGCTAGCGGGAGCTCCTACGAGCAGTACTTC; CDR3aa: CASSLASGSSYEQYF
j_gene: TRBJ2-1; v_gene: TRBV4-2; d_gene: TRBD2; abundance: once; CDR3nt: TGTGCCAGCAGCCAAGATACGTGGACTAGCGGGAACAATGAGCAGTTCTTC; CDR3aa: CASSQDTWTSGNNEQFF
j_gene: TRBJ2-1; v_gene: TRBV25-1; d_gene: TRBD1; abundance: NA; CDR3nt: TGTGCCAGCAGACAAGACAGGGGGTCCTACAATGAGCAGTTCTTC; CDR3aa: CASRQDRGSYNEQFF
j_gene: TRBJ2-1; v_gene: TRBV15; d_gene: NA; abundance: NA; CDR3nt: TGTGCCACCAGCAGAAAGAATGAGCAGTTCTTC; CDR3aa: CATSRKNEQFF
j_gene: TRBJ2-1; v_gene: TRBV18; d_gene: NA; abundance: NA; CDR3nt: TGTGCCAGCTCACCACGGATCGGGAGCTCCTACAATGAGCAGTTCTTC; CDR3aa: CASSPRIGSSYNEQFF
j_gene: TRBJ1-2; v_gene: TRBV7-8; d_gene: TRBD1; abundance: few; CDR3nt: TGTGCCAGCAGCTCAGGGGGGAGCTATGGCTACACCTTC; CDR3aa: CASSSGGSYGYTF
j_gene: TRBJ2-7; v_gene: TRBV29-1; d_gene: TRBD1; abundance: NA; CDR3nt: TGCAGCGTAGCTGCATCGGGACAGGCAATGTACGAGCAGTACTTC; CDR3aa: CSVAASGQAMYEQYF
j_gene: TRBJ2-5; v_gene: TRBV7-9; d_gene: NA; abundance: NA; CDR3nt: TGTGCCAGCACCTCTTCTAATGGGGTTTTGCCCCAGTACTTC; CDR3aa: CASTSSNGVLPQYF
j_gene: TRBJ2-7; v_gene: TRBV6-5; d_gene: TRBD2; abundance: NA; CDR3nt: TGTGCCAGCAGATATAGCGGGAGCTCCTACGAGCAGTACTTC; CDR3aa: CASRYSGSSYEQYF
j_gene: TRBJ1-1; v_gene: TRBV5-1; d_gene: TRBD1; abundance: few; CDR3nt: TGCGCCAGCAGGGGACAGTTGCTTGAAGCTTTCTTT; CDR3aa: CASRGQLLEAFF
j_gene: TRBJ2-3; v_gene: TRBV10-1; d_gene: TRBD1; abundance: NA; CDR3nt: TGCGCCAGCCAGGCAGGGGGCGCGGAGGATACGCAGTATTTT; CDR3aa: CASQAGGAEDTQYF
j_gene: TRBJ1-5; v_gene: TRBV10-3; d_gene: NA; abundance: NA; CDR3nt: TGTGCCATCAGTGAGTCCTGGGATCAGCCCCAGCATTTT; CDR3aa: CAISESWDQPQHF
j_gene: TRBJ2-3; v_gene: TRBV7-9; d_gene: TRBD1; abundance: NA; CDR3nt: TGTGCCAGCAGAAAAAATGCAGGGGGTTTATCCACAGATACGCAGTATTTT; CDR3aa: CASRKNAGGLSTDTQYF
j_gene: TRBJ2-1; v_gene: TRBV30; d_gene: NA; abundance: once; CDR3nt: TGTGCCTGGAGTTCCGGGACTGGCTCCTACAATGAGCAGTTCTTC; CDR3aa: CAWSSGTGSYNEQFF